This T cell receptor (beta chain) originates from a study of radiotherapy plus CTLA-4 blockade in lung cancer. Study conclusions and caveats: Blood-borne expansion of tumor-derived TCR clones followed radiotherapy plus ipilimumab.

Measured with immunoSEQ multiplex PCR; TCRdb has only the in-frame clones, and not every one. Among under 95,000 clones listed, roughly four fifths were seen once. On this clone: Its antigen is unknown. This CDR3 is also generated by other DNA sequences in the sample.

The CDR3 runs 14 residues. Per the germline V gene, CDR1 is MNHNS and CDR2 is SASEGT. V gave up 2 bases and J gave up 2 bases, with 10 bases separating them. V and J are TRBV6-1 and TRBJ2-7, with D possibly TRBD1 on 5 matching bases. This receptor was obtained from a human donor with non-small cell lung cancer who had stable disease on radiotherapy plus ipilimumab. Here the sequenced sample was peripheral blood, taken from a patient treated with radiotherapy plus ipilimumab. CDR3 nucleotide sequence: TGTGCCAGCAGTGAACAGACAGTTACCTACGAGCAGTACTTC. Translating gives CASSEQTVTYEQYF.